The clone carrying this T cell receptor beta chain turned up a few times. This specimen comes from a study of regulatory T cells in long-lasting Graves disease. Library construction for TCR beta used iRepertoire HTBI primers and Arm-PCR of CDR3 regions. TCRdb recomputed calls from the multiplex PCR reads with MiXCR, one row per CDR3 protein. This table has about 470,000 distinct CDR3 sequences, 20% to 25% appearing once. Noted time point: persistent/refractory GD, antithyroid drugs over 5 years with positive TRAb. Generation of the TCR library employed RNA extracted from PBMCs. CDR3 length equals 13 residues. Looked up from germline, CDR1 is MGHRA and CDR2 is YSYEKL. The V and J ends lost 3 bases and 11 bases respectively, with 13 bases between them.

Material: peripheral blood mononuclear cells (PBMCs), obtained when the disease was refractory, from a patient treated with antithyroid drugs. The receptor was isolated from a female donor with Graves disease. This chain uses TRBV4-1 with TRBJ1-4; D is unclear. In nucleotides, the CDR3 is TGCGCCAGCAGCCAGGATCCGCCCGGGAAACTGTTTTTT. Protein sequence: CASSQDPPGKLFF.